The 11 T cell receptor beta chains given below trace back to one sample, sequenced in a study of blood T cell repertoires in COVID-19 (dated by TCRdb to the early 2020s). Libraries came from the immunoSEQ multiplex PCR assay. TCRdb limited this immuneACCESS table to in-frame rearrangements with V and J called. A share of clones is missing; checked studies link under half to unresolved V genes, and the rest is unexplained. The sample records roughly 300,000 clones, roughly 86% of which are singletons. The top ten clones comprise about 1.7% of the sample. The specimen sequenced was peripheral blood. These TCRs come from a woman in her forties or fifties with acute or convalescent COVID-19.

CDR3 region: CASSQVARGGSYEQYF. The CDR3 DNA reads as TGCGCCAGCAGCCAAGTGGCGAGGGGAGGGTCCTACGAGCAGTACTTC. This chain links TRBV4-1 with TRBJ2-7; 7 bases map to TRBD2. The CDR3 runs to 16 residues. V was clipped by 1 base and J by 1 base; unmatched bases: 7. Germline values: CDR1 MGHRA, CDR2 YSYEKL.

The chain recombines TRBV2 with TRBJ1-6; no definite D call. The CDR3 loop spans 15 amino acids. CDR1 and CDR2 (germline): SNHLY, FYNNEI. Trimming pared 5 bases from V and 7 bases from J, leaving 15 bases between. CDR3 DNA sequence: TGTGCCAGCAGTCCCCAGAGCGGCTTAAATTCACCCCTCCACTTT. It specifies CASSPQSGLNSPLHF.

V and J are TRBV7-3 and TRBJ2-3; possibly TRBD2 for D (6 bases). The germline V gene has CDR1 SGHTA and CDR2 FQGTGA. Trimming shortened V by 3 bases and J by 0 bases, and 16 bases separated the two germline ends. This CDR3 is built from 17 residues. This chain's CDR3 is CASSLIPTGTSTDTQYF. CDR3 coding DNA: TGTGCCAGCAGCTTGATACCTACCGGGACTAGCACAGATACGCAGTATTTT.

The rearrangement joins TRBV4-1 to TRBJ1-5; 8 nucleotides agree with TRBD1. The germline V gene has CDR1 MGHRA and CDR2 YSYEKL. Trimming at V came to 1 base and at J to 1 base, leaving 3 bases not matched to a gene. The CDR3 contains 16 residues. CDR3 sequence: CASSQGTGWSNQPQHF. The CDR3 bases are TGCGCCAGCAGCCAAGGGACAGGGTGGAGCAATCAGCCCCAGCATTTT.

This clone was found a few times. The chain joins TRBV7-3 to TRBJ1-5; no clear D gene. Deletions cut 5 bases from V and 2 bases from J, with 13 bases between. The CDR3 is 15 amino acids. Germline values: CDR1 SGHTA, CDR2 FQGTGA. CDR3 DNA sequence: TGTGCCAGCAGCCTTTGGAGAGGGTGCAATCAGCCCCAGCATTTT. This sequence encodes CASSLWRGCNQPQHF.

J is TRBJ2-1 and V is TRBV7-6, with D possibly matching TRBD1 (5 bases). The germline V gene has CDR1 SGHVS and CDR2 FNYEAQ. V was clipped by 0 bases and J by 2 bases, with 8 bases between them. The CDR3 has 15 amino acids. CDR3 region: CASSLAQGTYNEQFF. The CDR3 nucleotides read TGTGCCAGCAGCTTAGCGCAGGGAACCTACAATGAGCAGTTCTTC.

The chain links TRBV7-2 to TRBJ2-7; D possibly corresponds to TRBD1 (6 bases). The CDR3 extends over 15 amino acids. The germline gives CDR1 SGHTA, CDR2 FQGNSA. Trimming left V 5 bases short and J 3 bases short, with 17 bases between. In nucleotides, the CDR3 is TGTGCCAGCAGCCAATACAGGGTTGGGGTCTACGAGCAGTACTTC. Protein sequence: CASSQYRVGVYEQYF.

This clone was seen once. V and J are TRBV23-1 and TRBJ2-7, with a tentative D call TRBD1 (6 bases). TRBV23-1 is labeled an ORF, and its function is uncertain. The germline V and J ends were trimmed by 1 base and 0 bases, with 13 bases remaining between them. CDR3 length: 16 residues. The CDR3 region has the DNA TGCGCCAGCAGTCAATTAGGGACAACGAGCTCCTACGAGCAGTACTTC. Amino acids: CASSQLGTTSSYEQYF.

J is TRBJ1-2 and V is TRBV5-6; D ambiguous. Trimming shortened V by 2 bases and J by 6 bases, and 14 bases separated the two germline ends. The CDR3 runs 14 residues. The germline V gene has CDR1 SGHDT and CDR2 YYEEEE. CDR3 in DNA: TGTGCCAGCAGCTTATGGACGGGAACCGATGGCTACACCTTC. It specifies CASSLWTGTDGYTF.

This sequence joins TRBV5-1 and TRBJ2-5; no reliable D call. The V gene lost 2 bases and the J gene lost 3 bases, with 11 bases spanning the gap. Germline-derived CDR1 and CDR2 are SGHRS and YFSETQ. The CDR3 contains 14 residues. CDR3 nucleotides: TGCGCCAGCAGCTTTATGAGTATAGAAGAGACCCAGTACTTC. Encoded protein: CASSFMSIEETQYF.

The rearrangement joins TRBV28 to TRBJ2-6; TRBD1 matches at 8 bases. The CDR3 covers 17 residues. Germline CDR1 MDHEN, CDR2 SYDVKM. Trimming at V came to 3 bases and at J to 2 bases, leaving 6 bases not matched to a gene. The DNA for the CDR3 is TGTGCCAGCAGTTTTCGCAGGGGGCTGACTGGGGCCAACGTCCTGACTTTC. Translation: CASSFRRGLTGANVLTF. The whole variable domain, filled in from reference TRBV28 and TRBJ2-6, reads DVKVTQSSRYLVKRTGEKVFLECVQDMDHENMFWYRQDPGLGLRLIYFSYDVKMKEKGDIPEGYSVSREKKERFSLILESASTNQTSMYLCASSFRRGLTGANVLTFGAGSRLTVL.